These 19 T cell receptor beta chains originate from one sample sequenced in a study of T cell responses to AZD1222 COVID-19 vaccine. TCRdb's copy holds only in-frame clones and misses some; the assay was immunoSEQ multiplex PCR. This sample has about 150,000 clones, with 75% to 95% found just once. The material sequenced was peripheral blood, taken on day 0 of AZD1222 vaccination. Every receptor here comes from an adult in good health.

The chain links TRBV29-1 to TRBJ2-1, with D uncertain. The CDR3 sequence is 14 residues long. Per germline, CDR1 SQVTM and CDR2 ANQGSEA. Deletions cut 0 bases from V and 0 bases from J, with 6 bases between. The CDR3 region is CSVEETRSYNEQFF. The CDR3 nucleotides are TGCAGCGTTGAAGAGACCCGCTCCTACAATGAGCAGTTCTTC.

This sequence joins TRBV19 and TRBJ2-3; D not resolved. The V gene lost 2 bases and the J gene lost 5 bases, with 5 bases spanning the gap. CDR3 length equals 12 residues. CDR1 is LNHDA and CDR2 is SQIVND in the germline V gene (reference sequence). The CDR3, as DNA: TGTGCCAGTAGTATATCTGTAGATACGCAGTATTTT. This encodes CASSISVDTQYF.

The genes are TRBV7-3 and TRBJ2-2; 8 nucleotides line up with TRBD2. Germline CDR1 reads SGHTA; CDR2 reads FQGTGA. There are 16 residues in the CDR3. J lost 4 bases, V lost 6 bases, and 10 bases had no gene match. The CDR3 coding sequence is TGTGCCAGCAGTCAAGGGGGACTAGGTATCACCGGGGAGCTGTTTTTT. Its translation: CASSQGGLGITGELFF.

This chain connects TRBV18 to TRBJ1-2, with D perhaps TRBD1 (5 bases). V was trimmed by 6 bases and J by 4 bases, leaving 12 bases between them. CDR1 and CDR2 from the germline V gene are KGHSH and LQKENI. The CDR3 is 13 residues long. In nucleotides, the CDR3 is TGTGCCAGCTCCCCAGACAGTTCCTATGGCTACACCTTC. Encoded protein: CASSPDSSYGYTF. The variable domain in full, completed from reference TRBV18 and TRBJ1-2, reads NAGVMQNPRHLVRRRGQEARLRCSPMKGHSHVYWYRQLPEEGLKFMVYLQKENIIDESGMPKERFSAEFPKEGPSILRIQQVVRGDSAAYFCASSPDSSYGYTFGSGTRLTVV.

The chain combines TRBV20-1 with TRBJ2-7; D is perhaps TRBD2 (5 bases). This CDR3 contains 11 residues. V lost 3 bases, J lost 11 bases, and 14 bases lay in between. CDR1 and CDR2 from the germline V gene are DFQATT and SNEGSKA (reference sequence). The CDR3 sequence is CSASSLKREYF. In DNA form, the CDR3 reads TGCAGTGCTAGTTCCCTCAAGAGGGAGTACTTC.

This chain connects TRBV27 to TRBJ1-5; no firm D call. CDR3 length: 13 residues. Trimming pared 8 bases from V and 11 bases from J, leaving 19 bases between. Germline CDR1 is MNHEY and CDR2 is SMNVEV (reference sequence). CDR3 nucleotide sequence: TGTGCCAGCGGCCCCGCGTGGGATCGGGCCCAGCATTTT. Its translation: CASGPAWDRAQHF.

This clone was seen a single time. The chain links TRBV28 to TRBJ1-1; 9 bases agree with TRBD1. The trim removed 3 bases at V and 4 bases at J, leaving 3 bases unmatched. Germline lookup yields CDR1 MDHEN and CDR2 SYDVKM. The CDR3 extends over 14 amino acids. CDR3 protein: CASSFDRGGTEAFF. Here the CDR3 DNA reads TGTGCCAGCAGTTTCGACAGGGGGGGCACTGAAGCTTTCTTT.

The rearrangement joins TRBV5-1 to TRBJ2-7; D tentatively reads TRBD1 or TRBD2 (5 bases each). V was trimmed by 4 bases and J by 4 bases, leaving 18 bases between them. The length of the CDR3 is 15 residues. Per germline, CDR1 SGHRS and CDR2 YFSETQ. The CDR3 region is CASSLGPAPKYEQYF. The CDR3 region has the DNA TGCGCCAGCAGCCTGGGACCGGCCCCCAAATACGAGCAGTACTTC.

The CDR3 here is CASSYGSPGKLFF. The DNA of the CDR3 is TGTGCCAGCAGCTACGGGAGTCCTGGGAAACTGTTTTTT. The chain carries TRBV11-2 and TRBJ1-4; no definite D call. Germline V gene lookup returns CDR1 SGHAT and CDR2 FQNNGV. Trimming pared 4 bases from V and 11 bases from J, leaving 14 bases between. The CDR3 covers 13 residues.

This clone has more than one count but fewer than ten. The V gene is TRBV6-7, the J gene TRBJ2-7; 8 nucleotides match TRBD2. TRBV6-7 is treated as an ORF (open reading frame) with a function not yet certain. V shed 6 bases and J 6 bases; nucleotides not matched to a gene: 13. The CDR3 runs 15 residues. The CDR3: CASRAPSGSLSEQYF. The CDR3 DNA sequence: TGTGCCAGCAGGGCCCCAAGCGGGAGCCTCTCCGAGCAGTACTTC.

The chain is built from TRBV6-2 or TRBV6-3 and TRBJ2-1; 7 nucleotides line up with TRBD2. The CDR3 runs 20 residues. V was pared by 0 bases and J by 0 bases, with 14 bases of the junction left unmatched. The germline V gene encodes CDR1 MNHEY and CDR2 SVGEGT. The CDR3 spells CASSYSGGRSGHLSYNEQFF. The DNA of the CDR3 is TGTGCCAGCAGTTACTCGGGGGGGAGATCTGGCCACCTCTCCTACAATGAGCAGTTCTTC.

V is TRBV28 and J is TRBJ2-4; TRBD1 matches at 8 bases. The CDR3 length is 15 residues. Germline CDR1 MDHEN, CDR2 SYDVKM. With V trimmed by 6 bases and J by 3 bases, 7 bases remained unmatched. The CDR3 spells CASSRMTGVKNIQYF. DNA for the CDR3: TGTGCCAGCAGCCGCATGACAGGGGTCAAAAACATTCAGTACTTC.

The chain is built from TRBV5-1 and TRBJ2-1, with 9 bases aligning to TRBD2. This CDR3 has 17 residues. Per the germline V gene, CDR1 is SGHRS and CDR2 is YFSETQ. The J segment lost 4 bases and the V segment lost 1 base, leaving 9 bases of the junction unmatched. For the CDR3, the DNA is TGCGCCAGCAGCTTGACGGGACGACTAGCGGTATACAATGAGCAGTTCTTC. This translates into CASSLTGRLAVYNEQFF.

The chain combines TRBV4-3 with TRBJ1-1; unclear D gene. The V gene lost 0 bases and the J gene lost 6 bases, with 11 bases spanning the gap. CDR3 size: 14 residues. Germline CDR1 is LGHNA and CDR2 is YSLEER. The CDR3: CASSQDLWGAEAFF. The DNA for the CDR3 is TGCGCCAGCAGCCAAGATCTGTGGGGTGCTGAAGCTTTCTTT.

The rearrangement joins TRBV23-1 to TRBJ1-6; D gene ambiguous. TRBV23-1 is annotated as an ORF whose role is uncertain. V was shortened by 0 bases and J by 7 bases, with 4 bases between the two germline ends. CDR3 length equals 13 residues. CDR3 residues: CASSQSGNSPLHF. In nucleotides, the CDR3 is TGCGCCAGCAGTCAATCTGGGAATTCACCCCTCCACTTT.

The chain has TRBV4-3 and TRBJ2-1, with D possibly TRBD2 on 5 matching bases. The CDR3 runs 13 residues. Trimming took 6 bases from V and 4 from J, leaving 10 bases between them. Germline V gene data show CDR1 as LGHNA and CDR2 as YSLEER. In DNA form, the CDR3 reads TGCGCCAGCAGTAATAAGCGGTACAATGAGCAGTTCTTC. Protein: CASSNKRYNEQFF.

The rearrangement uses TRBV5-6 and TRBJ2-5; TRBD2 matches at 8 bases. From germline, CDR1 is SGHDT and CDR2 YYEEEE. The CDR3 loop spans 15 amino acids. Unmatched junction bases numbered 4, after V lost 1 base and J lost 2 bases. In DNA form, the CDR3 reads TGTGCCAGCAGCTTGTTCGCGGGAGGACAAGAGACCCAGTACTTC. Protein product: CASSLFAGGQETQYF.

The rearrangement links TRBV28 to TRBJ2-1; maybe TRBD2 (6 bases). Germline CDR1 MDHEN, CDR2 SYDVKM. Trimming shortened V by 6 bases and J by 5 bases, and 20 bases separated the two germline ends. The CDR3 spans 16 residues. The CDR3 DNA reads as TGTGCCAGCAGCTCCTCCCCGTGGGACTTTAACAATGAGCAGTTCTTC. As protein: CASSSSPWDFNNEQFF.

V and J are TRBV7-6 and TRBJ2-6; perhaps D is TRBD1 or TRBD2 (6 bases each). The V end was cut by 1 base, the J end by 0 bases, with 10 bases between. The germline CDR1 and CDR2 sequences are SGHVS and FNYEAQ. This CDR3 region has 17 residues. The CDR3 nucleotides read TGTGCCAGCAGCTTAGTAGGGGGGCTCTCTGGGGCCAACGTCCTGACTTTC. As protein: CASSLVGGLSGANVLTF.